The 27 T cell receptor beta chains given below trace back to one sample, sequenced in a study of T cell repertoires in cytomegalovirus infection. One entry per CDR3 protein results from TCRdb running MiXCR on the reads. This table holds fewer than 850,000 distinct CDR3 sequences, about 28% found once. Their target antigens are unknown. The source was cultured CD8+ T cells from PBMCs, collected from culture after CMV antigen stimulation. These receptor sequences come from a human donor in good health (CMV status not recorded). Some clones in this sample may be carry-over from other donors' samples.

This chain connects TRBV7-8 to TRBJ1-4; D is undetermined. There are 14 residues in the CDR3. V lost 7 bases and J lost 8, with 17 bases in between. The germline V gene encodes CDR1 SGHVS and CDR2 FQNEAQ. The CDR3 loop is CASTDLGGREKLFF. The CDR3 DNA sequence: TGTGCCAGCACCGACCTTGGAGGCCGCGAAAAACTGTTTTTT.

V and J are TRBV12-3 or TRBV12-4 and TRBJ1-2; weak D call: TRBD1 (5 bases). The CDR3 totals 14 residues. Trimming cost V 7 bases and J 5 bases, with 17 bases left between them. CDR3 bases: TGTGCCAGCACTATCCAGGGCCTCCCTTATGGCTACACCTTC. Its translation: CASTIQGLPYGYTF.

The V gene is TRBV7-3, the J gene TRBJ2-1; 12 bases line up with TRBD2. The CDR3 is made up of 17 amino acids. Germline V gene sequence: CDR1 SGHTA, CDR2 FQGTGA. V was clipped by 1 base and J by 4 bases; unmatched bases: 5. The CDR3 nucleotides are TGTGCCAGCAGCTTAAACCCCGGACTAGCGGGATACAATGAGCAGTTCTTC. Protein: CASSLNPGLAGYNEQFF.

This clonotype was seen more than once but under ten times. The J gene is TRBJ2-4, the V gene TRBV12-3 or TRBV12-4; D may be TRBD1 (7 bases). The germline V and J ends were trimmed by 1 base and 7 bases, with 14 bases remaining between them. CDR3 size: 15 residues. The CDR3: CASSLEGGGRNIQYF. CDR3 coding DNA: TGTGCCAGCAGTTTAGAAGGAGGGGGCCGGAACATTCAGTACTTC.

The chain links TRBV6-2 or TRBV6-3 to TRBJ2-1, with D possibly TRBD1 on 5 matching bases. Germline assignment: CDR1 MNHEY and CDR2 SVGEGT. V dropped 0 bases and J dropped 0 bases, with 15 bases sitting between them. The CDR3 spans 18 residues. The CDR3 DNA sequence: TGTGCCAGCAGTTACTCTTCGAGACAGTTAGGCTCCTACAATGAGCAGTTCTTC. Translated, it gives CASSYSSRQLGSYNEQFF.

The rearrangement uses TRBV6-8 and TRBJ2-2; TRBD2 agrees at 8 bases. CDR3 length: 17 amino acids. Germline V lookup: CDR1 MNHGY, CDR2 SAAAGT. Germline trimming cut 5 bases from V and 5 bases from J; bases unmatched to any gene: 13. The DNA of the CDR3 is TGTGCCAGCAGTAGAACCGGGACTAGATTCGGAACCGGGGAGCTGTTTTTT. It codes for CASSRTGTRFGTGELFF.

The sample holds a few counts of this clonotype. The genes are TRBV6-5 and TRBJ2-7, with a possible D match to TRBD1 (6 bases). CDR1 MNHEY and CDR2 SVGAGI come from the germline V gene. Trimming took 5 bases from V and 5 from J, leaving 16 bases between them. The CDR3 loop spans 14 amino acids. The CDR3 nucleotides read TGTGCCAGCAGTCAAACAGGGTTCGGACACGAGCAGTACTTC. Translated, it gives CASSQTGFGHEQYF.

J is TRBJ2-2 and V is TRBV6-5; 9 positions match TRBD1. After removal of 4 bases from V and 5 bases from J, the junction contained 17 bases not matched to a gene. Germline V gene sequence: CDR1 MNHEY, CDR2 SVGAGI. There are 19 residues in the CDR3. CDR3 coding DNA: TGTGCCAGCAGTTCCCGGGCGGGGTACAGGGGGCTTTGGACCGGGGAGCTGTTTTTT. As protein: CASSSRAGYRGLWTGELFF.

The chain links TRBV15 to TRBJ2-1; possible D gene TRBD2, 5 bases. Trimming removed 0 bases from V and 0 bases from J, with 15 bases in between. The CDR3 is 18 amino acids. Germline-derived CDR1 and CDR2 are LNHNV and YYDKDF (reference sequence). CDR3 sequence (DNA): TGTGCCACCAGCAGAGATATGACTAAGGATATCTCCTACAATGAGCAGTTCTTC. This encodes CATSRDMTKDISYNEQFF. Supplemented by reference TRBV15 and TRBJ2-1, the full variable domain reads DAMVIQNPRYQVTQFGKPVTLSCSQTLNHNVMYWYQQKSSQAPKLLFHYYDKDFNNEADTPDNFQSRRPNTSFCFLDIRSPGLGDTAMYLCATSRDMTKDISYNEQFFGPGTRLTVL.

This clonotype was seen at least ten times. The J gene is TRBJ2-5, the V gene TRBV7-6, with D possibly matching TRBD1 (5 bases). Germline V gene data show CDR1 as SGHVS and CDR2 as FNYEAQ. This CDR3 comprises 15 residues. Trimming removed 1 base at V and 1 base at J, with 10 bases between. The CDR3 sequence: CASSLGVTAQETQYF. CDR3 in DNA: TGTGCCAGCAGCTTAGGGGTGACAGCCCAAGAGACCCAGTACTTC.

This clonotype was observed many times. The chain recombines TRBV9 with TRBJ1-1; a possible D gene is TRBD1 (5 bases). Trimming cost V 3 bases and J 0 bases, with 15 bases left between them. This CDR3 has 16 residues. Per the germline V gene, CDR1 is SGDLS and CDR2 is YYNGEE. The CDR3 sequence is CASSAGGSPLNTEAFF. DNA of the CDR3: TGTGCCAGCAGCGCGGGGGGTTCACCTCTGAACACTGAAGCTTTCTTT.

This clonotype was seen a few times. This chain joins TRBV14 and TRBJ2-1, with D unresolved. The V gene lost 4 bases and the J gene lost 5 bases, with 15 bases spanning the gap. CDR3 length: 15 residues. From germline, CDR1 is SGHDN and CDR2 FVKESK. The CDR3: CASSPRQDPHNEQFF. The CDR3 DNA reads TGTGCCAGCAGCCCTCGACAAGATCCCCACAATGAGCAGTTCTTC. Looking up the rest from reference TRBV14 and TRBJ2-1 gives the full variable domain: EAGVTQFPSHSVIEKGQTVTLRCDPISGHDNLYWYRRVMGKEIKFLLHFVKESKQDESGMPNNRFLAERTGGTYSTLKVQPAELEDSGVYFCASSPRQDPHNEQFFGPGTRLTVL.

The V gene is TRBV4-2, the J gene TRBJ2-5; 7 bases agree with TRBD1. V dropped 1 base and J dropped 0; count of bases not matched to a gene: 14. This CDR3 region has 19 residues. Germline V gives CDR1 LGHNA, CDR2 YNFKEQ. The CDR3 region has the DNA TGTGCCAGCAGCCAAGTCATATTAGACACTGGACAGGACCAAGAGACCCAGTACTTC. As protein: CASSQVILDTGQDQETQYF.

This clonotype was detected a few times. The J gene is TRBJ1-1, the V gene TRBV6-2 or TRBV6-3; no clear D gene. From germline, CDR1 is MNHEY and CDR2 SVGEGT. V dropped 4 bases and J dropped 6 bases, with 9 bases sitting between them. CDR3 length: 12 residues. DNA of the CDR3: TGTGCCAGCAGTTTCTCGCGGGCTGAAGCTTTCTTT. Translation gives CASSFSRAEAFF.

The CDR3 here is CASSYGSASGAPNYGYTF. In DNA form, the CDR3 reads TGTGCCAGCAGTTACGGGAGTGCGTCCGGGGCGCCAAACTATGGCTACACCTTC. This sequence joins TRBV6-5 and TRBJ1-2, with TRBD1 as a possible D gene (5 bases). Looked up from germline, CDR1 is MNHEY and CDR2 is SVGAGI. The CDR3 runs 18 residues. V was shortened by 2 bases and J by 2 bases, with 21 bases between the two germline ends.

The chain couples TRBV24-1 to TRBJ2-1; 10 bases match TRBD2. Germline V gene data show CDR1 as KGHDR and CDR2 as SFDVKD. The CDR3 runs to 16 residues. Losses at the gene ends were 4 bases for V and 3 bases for J; bases not matched to a gene: 5. CDR3 coding DNA: TGTGCCACCAGTGAAGCTAGCGGGGGTTTCTACAATGAGCAGTTCTTC. Protein product: CATSEASGGFYNEQFF.

The chain employs TRBV7-6 and TRBJ2-1, with 10 bases identical to TRBD2. CDR1 is SGHVS and CDR2 is FNYEAQ in the germline V gene. The CDR3 runs to 17 residues. V trimming: 2 bases; J trimming: 0 bases; junction bases outside the gene matches: 4. The CDR3 nucleotides read TGTGCCAGCAGCTTACTAGCGGGGGCCCCCTCCTACAATGAGCAGTTCTTC. Translated, it gives CASSLLAGAPSYNEQFF.

There are a few counts of this clonotype. The V and J genes are TRBV20-1 and TRBJ1-5; possible D gene TRBD1, 5 bases. Trimming shortened V by 3 bases and J by 8 bases, and 20 bases separated the two germline ends. CDR3 length equals 15 residues. The germline V gene encodes CDR1 DFQATT and CDR2 SNEGSKA (reference sequence). Here the CDR3 DNA reads TGCAGTGCTAGTGGGGCGACAGAGATCTACGAGCCCCAGCATTTT. Its protein is CSASGATEIYEPQHF.

At least ten counts were recorded for this clonotype. J is TRBJ1-2 and V is TRBV6-1; 9 bases match TRBD1. CDR1 is MNHNS, CDR2 SASEGT, per germline. J lost 6 bases, V lost 6 bases, and 5 bases had no gene match. The CDR3 totals 13 residues. CDR3 sequence reads: CASSLDRGNGYTF. The CDR3 region has the DNA TGTGCCAGCAGCTTAGACAGGGGGAATGGCTACACCTTC.

This clonotype has just a few counts. The V gene is TRBV25-1, the J gene TRBJ2-3, with D perhaps TRBD2 (5 bases). Germline CDR1 and CDR2: MGHDK and SYGVNS. Trimming removed 7 bases at V and 5 bases at J, with 22 bases between. The length of the CDR3 is 16 residues. The CDR3 reads CASTHRGGIEGDTQYF. Written as DNA, the CDR3 is TGTGCCAGCACCCATCGGGGTGGGATCGAAGGAGATACGCAGTATTTT.

J is TRBJ1-3 and V is TRBV4-1; D perhaps matches TRBD1 (5 bases). V was pared by 0 bases and J by 2 bases, with 8 bases between. Looked up from germline, CDR1 is MGHRA and CDR2 is YSYEKL. There are 15 residues in the CDR3. CDR3 nucleotides: TGCGCCAGCAGCCAAGATGCAGGGCCTGGAAACACCATATATTTT. Translation gives CASSQDAGPGNTIYF.

J is TRBJ2-5 and V is TRBV3-1; a weak D match, TRBD2 (5 bases). Trimming pared 1 base from V and 5 bases from J, leaving 14 bases between. CDR1 LGHDT and CDR2 YNNKEL come from the germline V gene (reference sequence). The CDR3 extends over 15 amino acids. The DNA for the CDR3 is TGTGCCAGCAGCCAAGTCAGGCACCGAGGGGAGACCCAGTACTTC. This translates into CASSQVRHRGETQYF.

This chain uses TRBV27 with TRBJ2-3, with D possibly matching TRBD1 (7 bases). Germline CDR1 reads MNHEY; CDR2 reads SMNVEV (reference sequence). V gave up 1 base and J gave up 2 bases, with 16 bases separating them. The CDR3 spans 17 residues. The CDR3 nucleotides are TGTGCCAGCAGTTTATTCCTTAGGAGGGGGCCCACAGATACGCAGTATTTT. It translates to CASSLFLRRGPTDTQYF.

The J gene is TRBJ2-5, the V gene TRBV4-1; D is uncertain. Germline values: CDR1 MGHRA, CDR2 YSYEKL. V was pared by 7 bases and J by 5 bases, with 8 bases between. This CDR3 is built from 11 residues. DNA for the CDR3: TGCGCCAGCACCAGAAGGGAGACCCAGTACTTC. Translating gives CASTRRETQYF.

This clonotype has only a few counts. The chain has TRBV4-1 and TRBJ1-1, with 9 bases lining up with TRBD1. Looked up from germline, CDR1 is MGHRA and CDR2 is YSYEKL. With V trimmed by 3 bases and J by 0 bases, 11 bases remained unmatched. The CDR3 is 18 residues long. The CDR3 DNA reads TGCGCCAGCAGCCAGGACAGGGGAGGAAATAACATGAACACTGAAGCTTTCTTT. Translation gives CASSQDRGGNNMNTEAFF.

There are a few counts of this clonotype. CDR3 sequence (DNA): TGTGCCAGCATCGATACTAAGGGACCAGATACGCAGTATTTT. Encoded protein: CASIDTKGPDTQYF. V gene TRBV7-9 combines with J gene TRBJ2-3; either TRBD1 or TRBD2 may supply D (5 bases each). Trimming left V 7 bases short and J 4 bases short, with 15 bases between. Per the germline V gene, CDR1 is SEHNR and CDR2 is FQNEAQ (reference sequence). The CDR3 loop spans 14 amino acids.

The J gene is TRBJ1-2, the V gene TRBV27; D is ambiguous. Germline CDR1 and CDR2: MNHEY and SMNVEV (reference sequence). Between the trimmed V and J ends, which lost 0 bases and 8 bases, there was a span of 16 bases. The CDR3 loop spans 15 amino acids. The CDR3 sequence: CASSLSGGPVGGYTF. The CDR3 coding sequence is TGTGCCAGCAGTTTATCGGGAGGCCCCGTAGGGGGCTACACCTTC.